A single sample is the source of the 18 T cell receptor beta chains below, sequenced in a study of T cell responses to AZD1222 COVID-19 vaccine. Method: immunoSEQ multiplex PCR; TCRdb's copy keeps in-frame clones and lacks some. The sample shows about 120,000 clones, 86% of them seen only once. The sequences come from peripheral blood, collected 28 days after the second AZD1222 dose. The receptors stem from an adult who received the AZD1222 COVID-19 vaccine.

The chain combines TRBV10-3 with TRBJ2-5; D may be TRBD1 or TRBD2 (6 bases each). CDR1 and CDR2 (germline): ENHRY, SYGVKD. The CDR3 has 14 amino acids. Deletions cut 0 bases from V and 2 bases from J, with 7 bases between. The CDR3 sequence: CAISESGGQETQYF. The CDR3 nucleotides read TGTGCCATCAGTGAGTCAGGGGGGCAAGAGACCCAGTACTTC.

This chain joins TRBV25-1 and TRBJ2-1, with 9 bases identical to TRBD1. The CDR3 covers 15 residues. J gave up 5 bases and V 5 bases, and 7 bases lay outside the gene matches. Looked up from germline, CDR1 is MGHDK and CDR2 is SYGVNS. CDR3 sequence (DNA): TGTGCCAGCAGTTCGCCCCGGACAGGGGACAATGAGCAGTTCTTC. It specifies CASSSPRTGDNEQFF.

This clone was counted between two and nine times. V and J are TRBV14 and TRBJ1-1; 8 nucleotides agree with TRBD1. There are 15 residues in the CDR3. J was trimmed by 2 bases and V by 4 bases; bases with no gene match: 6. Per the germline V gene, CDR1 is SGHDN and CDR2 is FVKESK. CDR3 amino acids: CASSPQGALNTEAFF. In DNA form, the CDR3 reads TGTGCCAGCAGCCCGCAGGGGGCTCTTAACACTGAAGCTTTCTTT.

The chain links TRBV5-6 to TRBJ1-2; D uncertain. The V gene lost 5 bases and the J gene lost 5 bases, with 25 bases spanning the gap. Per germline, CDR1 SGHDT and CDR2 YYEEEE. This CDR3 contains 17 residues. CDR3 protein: CASRPESTHSTGYGYTF. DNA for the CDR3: TGTGCCAGCAGGCCAGAATCGACCCACTCGACTGGATATGGCTACACCTTC.

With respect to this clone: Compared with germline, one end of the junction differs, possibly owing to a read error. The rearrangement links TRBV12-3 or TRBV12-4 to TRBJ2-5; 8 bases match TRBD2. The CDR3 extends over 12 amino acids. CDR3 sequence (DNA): TGTGCCAGCAGTTTAGATCGGGGCGGGGGGCACTTC. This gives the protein CASSLDRGGGHF.

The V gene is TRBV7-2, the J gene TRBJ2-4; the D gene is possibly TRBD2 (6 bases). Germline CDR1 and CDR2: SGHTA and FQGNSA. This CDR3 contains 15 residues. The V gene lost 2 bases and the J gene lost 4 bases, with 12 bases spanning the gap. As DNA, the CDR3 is TGTGCCAGCAGCTTATTGGGGGGTTTAAAAAACATTCAGTACTTC. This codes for CASSLLGGLKNIQYF.

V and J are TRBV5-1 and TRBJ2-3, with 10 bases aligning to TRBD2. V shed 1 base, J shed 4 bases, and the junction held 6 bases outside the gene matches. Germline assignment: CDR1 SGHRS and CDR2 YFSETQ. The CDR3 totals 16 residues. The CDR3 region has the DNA TGCGCCAGCAGCTTGCCTAGCGGGAGACGATCAGATACGCAGTATTTT. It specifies CASSLPSGRRSDTQYF.

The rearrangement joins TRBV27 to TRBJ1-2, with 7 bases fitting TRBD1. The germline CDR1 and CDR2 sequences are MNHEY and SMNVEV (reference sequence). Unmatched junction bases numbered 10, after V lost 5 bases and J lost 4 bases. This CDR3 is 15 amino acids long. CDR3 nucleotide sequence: TGTGCCAGCAGTCTGAACAGGGGTCGAGGCTATGGCTACACCTTC. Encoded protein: CASSLNRGRGYGYTF.

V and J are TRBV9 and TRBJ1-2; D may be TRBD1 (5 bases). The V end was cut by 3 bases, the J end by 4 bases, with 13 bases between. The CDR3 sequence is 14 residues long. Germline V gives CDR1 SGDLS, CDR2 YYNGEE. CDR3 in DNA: TGTGCCAGCAGCGCGAATCAGGGACCCTATGGCTACACCTTC. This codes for CASSANQGPYGYTF.

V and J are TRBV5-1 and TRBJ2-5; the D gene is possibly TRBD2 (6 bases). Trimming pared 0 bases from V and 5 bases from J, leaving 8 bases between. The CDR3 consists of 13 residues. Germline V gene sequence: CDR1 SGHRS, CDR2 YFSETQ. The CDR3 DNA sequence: TGCGCCAGCAGCTTGGGTCTAGCGGAGACCCAGTACTTC. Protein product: CASSLGLAETQYF.

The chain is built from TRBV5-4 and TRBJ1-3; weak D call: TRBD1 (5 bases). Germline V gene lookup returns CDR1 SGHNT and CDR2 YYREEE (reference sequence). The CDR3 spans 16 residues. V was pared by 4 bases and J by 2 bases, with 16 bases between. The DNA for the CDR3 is TGTGCCAGCAGCCCGACGGGGGGAGGACCTGGAAACACCATATATTTT. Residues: CASSPTGGGPGNTIYF.

The CDR3 sequence is CASSLGRVETQYF. CDR3 DNA: TGTGCCAGCAGCTTAGGCAGGGTAGAGACCCAGTACTTC. The V and J genes are TRBV7-9 and TRBJ2-5; a weak D match, TRBD1 (5 bases). Trimming took off 1 base at V and 4 bases at J, with 7 bases between the two ends. This CDR3 is 13 amino acids long. Germline V gene lookup returns CDR1 SEHNR and CDR2 FQNEAQ (reference sequence).

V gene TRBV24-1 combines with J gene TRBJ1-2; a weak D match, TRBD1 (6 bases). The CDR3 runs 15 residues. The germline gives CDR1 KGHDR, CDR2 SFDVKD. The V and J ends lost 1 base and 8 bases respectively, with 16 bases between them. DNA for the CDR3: TGTGCCACCAGTGATTTTAGGGGGGCGCAGGGGGGCTACACCTTC. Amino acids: CATSDFRGAQGGYTF.

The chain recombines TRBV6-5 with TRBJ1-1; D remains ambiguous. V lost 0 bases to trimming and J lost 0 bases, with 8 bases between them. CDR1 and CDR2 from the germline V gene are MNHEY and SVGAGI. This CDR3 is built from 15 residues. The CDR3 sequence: CASSYSNAMNTEAFF. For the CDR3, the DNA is TGTGCCAGCAGTTACTCGAACGCTATGAACACTGAAGCTTTCTTT.

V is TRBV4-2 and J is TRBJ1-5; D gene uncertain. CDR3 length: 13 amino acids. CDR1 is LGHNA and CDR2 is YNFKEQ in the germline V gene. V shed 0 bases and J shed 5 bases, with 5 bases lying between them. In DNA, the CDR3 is TGTGCCAGCAGCCAAGATAACGATCAGCCCCAGCATTTT. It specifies CASSQDNDQPQHF.

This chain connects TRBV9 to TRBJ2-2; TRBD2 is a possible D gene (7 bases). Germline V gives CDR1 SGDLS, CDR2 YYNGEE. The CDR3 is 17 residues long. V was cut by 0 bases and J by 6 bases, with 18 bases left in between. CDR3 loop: CASSVASGGVGAGELFF. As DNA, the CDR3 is TGTGCCAGCAGCGTAGCGTCGGGGGGCGTTGGAGCCGGGGAGCTGTTTTTT.

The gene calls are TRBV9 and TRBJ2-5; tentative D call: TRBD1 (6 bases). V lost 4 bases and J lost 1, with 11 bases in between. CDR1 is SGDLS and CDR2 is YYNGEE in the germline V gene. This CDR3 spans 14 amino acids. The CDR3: CASSTTGSQETQYF. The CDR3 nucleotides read TGTGCCAGCAGCACCACAGGGTCCCAAGAGACCCAGTACTTC.

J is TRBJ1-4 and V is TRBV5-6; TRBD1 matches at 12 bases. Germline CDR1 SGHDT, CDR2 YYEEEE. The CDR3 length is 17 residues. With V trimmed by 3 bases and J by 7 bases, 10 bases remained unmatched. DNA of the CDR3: TGTGCCAGCAGCTCGTCCCGGGACAGGGGGCGAGCTGAAAAACTGTTTTTT. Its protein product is CASSSSRDRGRAEKLFF.